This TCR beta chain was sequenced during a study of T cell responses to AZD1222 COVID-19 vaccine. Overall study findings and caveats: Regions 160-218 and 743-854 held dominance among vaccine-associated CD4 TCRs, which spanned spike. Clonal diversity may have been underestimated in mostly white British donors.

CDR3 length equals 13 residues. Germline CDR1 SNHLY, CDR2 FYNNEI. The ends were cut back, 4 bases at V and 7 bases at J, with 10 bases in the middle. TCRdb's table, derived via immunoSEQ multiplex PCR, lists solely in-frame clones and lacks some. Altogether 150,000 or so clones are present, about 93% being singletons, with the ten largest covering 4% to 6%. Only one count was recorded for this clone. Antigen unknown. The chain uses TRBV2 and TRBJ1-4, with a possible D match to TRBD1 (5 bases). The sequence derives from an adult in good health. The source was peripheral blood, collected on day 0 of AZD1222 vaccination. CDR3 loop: CASSGDLSEKLFF. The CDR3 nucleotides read TGTGCCAGCAGTGGGGACCTGAGTGAAAAACTGTTTTTT.